This TCR beta chain comes out of a study of Ad26.COV2.S vaccination and SARS-CoV-2 variants (dated by TCRdb to the early 2020s). For context, the study as a whole: Vaccine-arm donors were drawn from COV1001, a multicentre, randomized, double-blind, placebo-controlled phase I-IIa trial of Ad26.COV2.S in healthy adults. Sequencing of the TCRbeta repertoire served to evaluate the specificity and breadth of SARS-CoV-2-reactive T cell receptors following Ad26.COV2.S vaccination. A total of about 30 samples were included in the TCR-sequenced set, comprising roughly 19 Ad26.COV2.S vaccine recipients, 5 placebo recipients and 8 SARS-CoV-2 convalescent individuals. Trial participants were randomized into five groups of five, in which low-dose or high-dose Ad26.COV2.S was given once or twice, or placebo was given on both occasions. Ad26.COV2.S was given intramuscularly at 5x10^10 or 1x10^11 viral particles, as a single shot or as two shots 56 days apart. Blinding of investigators to trial group allocation was maintained during experiments and outcome assessment.

The immunoSEQ Assay was the method used to sequence TCRbeta CDR3 regions. After extraction, genomic DNA underwent amplification by bias-controlled multiplex PCR, followed by high-throughput sequencing. The published analysis was carried out like this. To quantify the absolute abundance of each unique TCRbeta CDR3 region, sequences were collapsed and filtered. T cell fraction was estimated by normalizing TCRbeta template counts to usable DNA, which was measured by amplifying reference genes present in all nucleated cells. Repertoire TCRs were annotated as SARS-CoV-2-specific when V gene, CDR3 amino acid sequence and J gene were exactly matched to a known reactive TCR set. The reference SARS-CoV-2 TCR set was obtained from MIRA and was filtered for enrichment in COVID-19-positive ImmuneCODE repertoires, whereby public or cross-reactive TCRs were removed. Drawing on the MIRA antigens, annotated TCRs were analysed further at the level of specific ORF or position within ORF. Depth was the summed frequency of annotated unique rearrangements, while breadth was defined as annotated unique rearrangements over total unique productive rearrangements. Two-sided Wilcoxon rank-sum tests were used to compare TCR breadth between groups. This is the immuneACCESS table as TCRdb keeps it, with only in-frame sequences that have V and J called. A part of the clones is gone; compared with another copy, unresolved V genes explain less than half, and the rest is unexplained. V and J calls and clone size are those listed in that table; D and trimming were worked out from the DNA. The sample table contains over 250,000 clones; only one count was recorded for 87% of them. The ten largest clones represent roughly 3.5% of the sample.

About this clone: Its antigen target is currently unknown. Qualities for individual bases were not recorded, and no much larger clone is one base off.

The V end loses 4 bases and the J end loses 4 bases, and a stretch of 11 bases separates them. There are 13 amino acids in the CDR3, from cysteine to phenylalanine inclusive. This entry keeps only the CDR3 DNA: 39 bases, framed from base 1. The germline V gene yields SGDLS for CDR1 and YYNGEE for CDR2. What this sample's treatment or condition label stands for: some 20 received Ad26.COV2.S at low or high dose, single or two shots; 5 received placebo; per-sample allocation not given. Repertoires of vaccine and placebo recipients were sequenced from samples collected on day 63 after the first injection. Between 29 July and 7 August 2020, Cohort 1b enrolled 20 to 30 adults aged 18-55 years at one site in Boston, USA. Ad26.COV2.S was a replication-incompetent adenovirus type 26 vector expressing a prefusion-stabilized SARS-CoV-2 spike protein from the original Wuhan strain. General conclusions and limits of the study: It was noted by the authors that total T cell responses may have been underestimated by the TCR breadth and depth analyses. Vaccine and placebo recipients had comparable non-spike TCR breadth, which fits with the vaccine containing only spike. Substantial breadth of spike-specific CD8+ and CD4+ T cell responses was reported after vaccination. Compared with placebo recipients, Ad26.COV2.S recipients showed higher spike-specific TCR breadth (P = 0.0014). The study was not powered to compare responses between vaccine doses or regimens.

Recombination joined TRBV9 with TRBJ1-2, with no confident D gene call. The sample here was peripheral blood, taken in a trial of Ad26.COV2.S vaccine versus placebo. The receptor comes from a person between 18 and 59 years old who received the Ad26.COV2.S COVID-19 vaccine or a placebo. The CDR3 region has the sequence CASSLPTRYGYTF. DNA sequence: TGTGCCAGCAGCCTACCGACCCGCTATGGCTACACCTTC.